The rows below give T cell receptor beta chains drawn from one sample of a study of shared clonotypes between healthy human individuals. The assay was immunoSEQ multiplex PCR, and TCRdb's table has in-frame clones only and misses some. The sample contains about 2.4 million clones, 80% to 95% of which appear only once. The specimen sequenced was naive CD4+ T cells from PBMCs. These TCRs come from a man younger than 35 in good health. Some clones in this sample may be carry-over from other donors' samples. Both conserved end residues are part of each CDR3. The D gene is left open where the match is weak. The size field is filled for only some rows; it gives once, few, many or a size class.

>TRBD1|NA|TRBJ1-1|TRBV28
TGTGCCAGCAGTTTATCAGGGGGCCACACTGAAGCTTTCTTT
CASSLSGGHTEAFF
>TRBD2|NA|TRBJ2-5|TRBV28
TGTGCCAGCCTGAGCGGGAGTGACCAAGAGACCCAGTACTTC
CASLSGSDQETQYF
>TRBD1|NA|TRBJ1-1|TRBV5-1
TGCGCCAGCCACAGGGGATCTGGGAACACTGAAGCTTTCTTT
CASHRGSGNTEAFF
>TRBD1|NA|TRBJ2-7|TRBV5-6
TGTGCCAGCAGCTGGGACAGGGCTAACGAGCAGTACTTC
CASSWDRANEQYF
>NA|NA|TRBJ2-7|TRBV6-5
TGTGCCAGCAGTAGATCCGGGACATCGTACGAGCAGTACTTC
CASSRSGTSYEQYF
>NA|NA|TRBJ1-5|TRBV2
TGTGCCAGCAGCTACGGGCAGAAGACCCAGCATTTT
CASSYGQKTQHF
>TRBD1|NA|TRBJ2-3|TRBV5-4
TGTGCCAGCAGCGCCAGACAGGGGAGTAGGGCCACAGATACGCAGTATTTT
CASSARQGSRATDTQYF
>NA|few|TRBJ1-5|TRBV6-1
TGTGCCAGCAGTGATTACGGGGCACAGCAGCCCCAGCATTTT
CASSDYGAQQPQHF
>TRBD1|NA|TRBJ1-6|TRBV4-2
TGTGCCAGCAGCCTATATTCTCAGGGGGGCGATAATTCACCCCTCCACTTT
CASSLYSQGGDNSPLHF
>NA|NA|TRBJ1-2|TRBV5-8
TGTGCCAGCAGCTTGGGATCCCTTGTGCCCTGGACTCACCCCCACTATGGCTACACCTTC
CASSLGSLVPWTHPHYGYTF
>TRBD1|NA|TRBJ2-7|TRBV9
TGTGCCAGCAGCGCCGGGACAGGGGGCAACGGGCAGTACTTC
CASSAGTGGNGQYF
>NA|few|TRBJ1-2|TRBV27
TGTGCCAGCAGTTTGGTCCAGGGAGAAGGCTACACCTTC
CASSLVQGEGYTF
>TRBD1|NA|TRBJ2-3|TRBV10-3
TGTGCTGTACAGACAGGGGGTATCGCAGATACGCAGTATTTT
CAVQTGGIADTQYF
>TRBD2|NA|TRBJ2-3|TRBV10-3
TGTGCCACCCGACTAGCGGACTCCACAGATACGCAGTATTTT
CATRLADSTDTQYF
>NA|NA|TRBJ2-1|TRBV29-1
TGCAGCGGGGGGCGCGATGAGCAGTTCTTC
CSGGRDEQFF
>TRBD1|NA|TRBJ1-2|TRBV7-2
TGTGCCAGCAGCTCCCGCGACAGGGGGCTTGGCTACACCTTC
CASSSRDRGLGYTF
>TRBD2|NA|TRBJ2-3|TRBV5-1
TGCGCCAGCAGCTACCTAGCGGGAGAAACAGATACGCAGTATTTT
CASSYLAGETDTQYF
>NA|NA|TRBJ2-7|TRBV28
TGTGCCAGCACCCCCATCGGAGGTACCCTATTCGAGCAGTACTTC
CASTPIGGTLFEQYF
>NA|NA|TRBJ2-2|TRBV6-5
TGTGCCAGCAGTTACGCGGCAGCGAACACCGGGGAGCTGTTTTTT
CASSYAAANTGELFF
>TRBD1|NA|TRBJ1-1|TRBV7-9
TGTGCCAGCAGCTTGGGACAGGTGAACACTGAAGCTTTCTTT
CASSLGQVNTEAFF
>NA|NA|TRBJ2-7|TRBV2
TGTGCCAGCAGTGCGGGAGATTTCTACGAGCAGTACTTC
CASSAGDFYEQYF
>NA|NA|TRBJ2-1|TRBV5-6
TGTGCCAGCAGCTTCCCCGGGGGAGGCCTCAATGAGCAGTTCTTC
CASSFPGGGLNEQFF
>NA|NA|TRBJ1-1|TRBV18
TGTGCCAGCTCACCAGTCGCCGGAAGCAACACTGAAGCTTTCTTT
CASSPVAGSNTEAFF
>NA|NA|TRBJ2-6|TRBV21-1
TGTGCCAGCACCGAGGGGAGGGTCTGGTCCGGGGCCAACGTCCTGACTTTC
CASTEGRVWSGANVLTF